The text below deals with one TCR beta chain. V was pared by 4 bases and J by 3 bases, with 11 bases between. Germline-derived CDR1 and CDR2 are SGDLS and YYNGEE. The CDR3 is made up of 14 amino acids. Some clones are missing from TCRdb's copy, which holds only in-frame ones; the method was immunoSEQ multiplex PCR. Altogether about 80,000 clones are present, roughly 84% being singletons, with the ten largest covering less than 0.4%. This specimen belongs to a study of OX40 agonist ivuxolimab in advanced cancers. About the study: In this cohort, patients received ivuxolimab, an agonistic anti-OX40 (CD134) antibody. Patients undergoing dose escalation presented with hepatocellular carcinoma, melanoma, renal cell or head and neck cancer.

The sequence derives from an adult with an advanced solid tumor such as melanoma, head and neck, liver or kidney cancer. The chain recombines TRBV9 with TRBJ1-3; D remains ambiguous. The material sequenced was CD4+ or CD8+ T cells sorted from blood, taken in a trial of the OX40 agonist ivuxolimab. The CDR3 reads CASSPDGVGNTIYF. Here the CDR3 DNA reads TGTGCCAGCAGCCCAGATGGGGTTGGAAACACCATATATTTT.